A single sample gave rise to the 18 T cell receptor beta chains below, sequenced in a study of identical twins. One entry per CDR3 protein, called by TCRdb with MiXCR from the 5' RACE reads. The sample lists 250,000 to 300,000 distinct CDR3 sequences; more than 8% were seen once. The data also belong to a second study, concerning yellow fever vaccine responses in identical twins.

The sample taken for sequencing was CD8+ T cells sorted from blood. These receptors originate from a woman aged 18-29 years in good health.

In its sample, this clonotype was seen many times. The chain couples TRBV28 to TRBJ2-1, with unresolved D. The CDR3 consists of 13 residues. Deletions cut 7 bases from V and 0 bases from J, with 7 bases between. Germline loops: CDR1 MDHEN, CDR2 SYDVKM. CDR3 nucleotide sequence: TGTGCCAGCACTGGTAGCTCCTACAATGAGCAGTTCTTC. It is translated as CASTGSSYNEQFF. Complete variable domain (other parts from reference TRBV28 and TRBJ2-1): DVKVTQSSRYLVKRTGEKVFLECVQDMDHENMFWYRQDPGLGLRLIYFSYDVKMKEKGDIPEGYSVSREKKERFSLILESASTNQTSMYLCASTGSSYNEQFFGPGTRLTVL.

This clonotype was observed a handful of times. This rearrangement joins TRBV29-1 to TRBJ2-5; 11 bases align to TRBD2. V lost 4 bases to trimming and J lost 5 bases; unmatched junction nucleotides: 12. In germline, CDR1 is SQVTM, CDR2 ANQGSEA. The CDR3 totals 16 residues. CDR3 sequence (DNA): TGCAGCGTTGTACCGATCCTAGCGGGAGGACTGGAGACCCAGTACTTC. As protein: CSVVPILAGGLETQYF.

This clonotype was observed a handful of times. This chain links TRBV27 with TRBJ2-7, with TRBD2 matching 7 bases. After removal of 0 bases from V and 6 bases from J, the junction contained 8 bases not matched to a gene. CDR1 and CDR2 (germline): MNHEY, SMNVEV (reference sequence). CDR3 length: 15 residues. In DNA form, the CDR3 reads TGTGCCAGCAGTTTATCAAGTAGGGGAGGGTTCGAGCAGTACTTC. Its translation: CASSLSSRGGFEQYF.

This clonotype has ten or more counts. The chain is built from TRBV4-2 and TRBJ2-3, with 7 bases fitting TRBD2. Germline V CDR1 and CDR2: LGHNA, YNFKEQ. This CDR3 has 14 amino acids. Trimming at V came to 1 base and at J to 3 bases, leaving 1 base not matched to a gene. The CDR3 DNA follows: TGTGCCAGCAGCCAAGGGGGGGGAACAGATACGCAGTATTTT. Translation gives CASSQGGGTDTQYF.

V and J are TRBV4-1 and TRBJ2-7, with D perhaps matching TRBD2 (6 bases). Germline V gene lookup returns CDR1 MGHRA and CDR2 YSYEKL. This CDR3 is 15 amino acids long. Trimming pared 1 base from V and 2 bases from J, leaving 12 bases between. The CDR3 spells CASSQVGDSTYEQYF. Here the CDR3 DNA reads TGCGCCAGCAGCCAAGTGGGGGACTCTACCTACGAGCAGTACTTC.

The chain employs TRBV24-1 and TRBJ2-5; D is possibly TRBD1 (5 bases). Germline assignment: CDR1 KGHDR and CDR2 SFDVKD. The CDR3 totals 15 residues. Trimming pared 4 bases from V and 3 bases from J, leaving 14 bases between. CDR3 in amino acids: CATSEPTGIEETQYF. CDR3 in DNA: TGTGCCACCAGTGAACCTACAGGAATCGAAGAGACCCAGTACTTC.

There are many counts of this clonotype. The chain recombines TRBV20-1 with TRBJ1-5; no reliable D call. Trimming took off 2 bases at V and 1 base at J, with 9 bases between the two ends. The CDR3 contains 14 residues. Germline loops: CDR1 DFQATT, CDR2 SNEGSKA (reference sequence). CDR3 residues: CSARLAESNQPQHF. CDR3 in DNA: TGCAGTGCTAGATTGGCTGAGAGCAATCAGCCCCAGCATTTT.

This clonotype has more than one count but fewer than ten. The V and J genes are TRBV2 and TRBJ1-5; D unclear. V was pared by 1 base and J by 4 bases, with 11 bases between. CDR3 size: 15 residues. Germline V gives CDR1 SNHLY, CDR2 FYNNEI. Written as DNA, the CDR3 is TGTGCCAGCAGTGAAGAGGTAGGGTGGAATCAGCCCCAGCATTTT. As protein: CASSEEVGWNQPQHF.

This chain uses TRBV15 with TRBJ2-7, with D unclear. The germline gives CDR1 LNHNV, CDR2 YYDKDF (reference sequence). The V end was cut by 2 bases, the J end by 0 bases, with 8 bases between. The CDR3 has 14 amino acids. The CDR3 DNA follows: TGTGCCACCAGCAGACTCCCCAACTCCTACGAGCAGTACTTC. Protein sequence: CATSRLPNSYEQYF. The complete variable domain, with remaining parts taken from reference TRBV15 and TRBJ2-7, reads DAMVIQNPRYQVTQFGKPVTLSCSQTLNHNVMYWYQQKSSQAPKLLFHYYDKDFNNEADTPDNFQSRRPNTSFCFLDIRSPGLGDTAMYLCATSRLPNSYEQYFGPGTRLTVT.

This clonotype was counted at least ten times. The V call is TRBV5-6, the J call TRBJ1-5; a weak D match, TRBD1 (5 bases). Germline CDR1 and CDR2: SGHDT and YYEEEE. Trimming took off 0 bases at V and 0 bases at J, with 10 bases between the two ends. This CDR3 comprises 16 residues. This CDR3 is CASSLGGGYSNQPQHF. The CDR3 region has the DNA TGTGCCAGCAGCTTGGGGGGGGGATATAGCAATCAGCCCCAGCATTTT.

The gene calls are TRBV29-1 and TRBJ2-3; unclear D gene. Germline CDR1 reads SQVTM; CDR2 reads ANQGSEA. There are 15 residues in the CDR3. The germline V and J ends were trimmed by 3 bases and 2 bases, with 15 bases remaining between them. Here the CDR3 DNA reads TGCAGCGTTGACTCAGTCACGAAAAACACAGATACGCAGTATTTT. It translates to CSVDSVTKNTDTQYF.

This clonotype occurred many times. The chain employs TRBV5-1 and TRBJ1-1; the D is unclear. V was clipped by 1 base and J by 4 bases, with 5 bases between them. The CDR3 length is 12 residues. CDR1 is SGHRS, CDR2 YFSETQ, per germline. For the CDR3, the DNA is TGCGCCAGCAGCTTGTTAGGCACTGAAGCTTTCTTT. It codes for CASSLLGTEAFF.

This chain joins TRBV29-1 and TRBJ2-2, with D possibly matching TRBD2 (5 bases). The CDR3 spans 13 residues. Germline V gene data show CDR1 as SQVTM and CDR2 as ANQGSEA. V was cut by 5 bases and J by 2 bases, with 9 bases left in between. The CDR3 region is CSVWTPNTGELFF. In DNA form, the CDR3 reads TGCAGCGTTTGGACTCCCAACACCGGGGAGCTGTTTTTT.

The gene calls are TRBV20-1 and TRBJ2-7, with a tentative D call TRBD2 (5 bases). The CDR3 is 13 residues long. Germline assignment: CDR1 DFQATT and CDR2 SNEGSKA (reference sequence). Trimming shortened V by 3 bases and J by 3 bases, and 12 bases separated the two germline ends. DNA for the CDR3: TGCAGTGCTAGGTTTCTAGCCCACTACGAGCAGTACTTC. Translating gives CSARFLAHYEQYF.

This clonotype was observed many times. V is TRBV19 and J is TRBJ2-7; D is possibly TRBD1 (5 bases). From germline, CDR1 is LNHDA and CDR2 SQIVND (reference sequence). This CDR3 has 14 residues. V lost 9 bases, J lost 2 bases, and 17 bases lay in between. CDR3 coding DNA: TGTGCCAGCTCTCTAAGGGGCAGAACCTACGAGCAGTACTTC. This sequence encodes CASSLRGRTYEQYF.

J is TRBJ2-1 and V is TRBV5-1; the D gene is possibly TRBD1 (6 bases). Germline V lookup: CDR1 SGHRS, CDR2 YFSETQ. CDR3 length: 16 residues. Trimming took off 3 bases at V and 0 bases at J, with 13 bases between the two ends. The CDR3 DNA sequence: TGCGCCAGCAGCTGGGACACGTCGGGCTCCTACAATGAGCAGTTCTTC. It encodes CASSWDTSGSYNEQFF.

This clonotype was counted only a few times. The CDR3 is CASSLIGRNEQFF. The CDR3 DNA reads as TGTGCCAGCAGTTTAATCGGCAGAAATGAGCAGTTCTTC. The rearrangement links TRBV28 to TRBJ2-1; D is uncertain. The germline V gene encodes CDR1 MDHEN and CDR2 SYDVKM. Trimming took 2 bases from V and 7 from J, leaving 9 bases between them. This CDR3 has 13 residues.

This clonotype was detected only a few times. This chain links TRBV12-1 with TRBJ2-3; the table calls TRBD2, which could not be checked here. TRBV12-1 is deemed a pseudogene. This CDR3 has 13 amino acids. The CDR3 spells CASSFGLGDTQYF. Here the CDR3 DNA reads TGTGCCAGCAGCTTTGGACTAGGAGATACGCAGTATTTT.